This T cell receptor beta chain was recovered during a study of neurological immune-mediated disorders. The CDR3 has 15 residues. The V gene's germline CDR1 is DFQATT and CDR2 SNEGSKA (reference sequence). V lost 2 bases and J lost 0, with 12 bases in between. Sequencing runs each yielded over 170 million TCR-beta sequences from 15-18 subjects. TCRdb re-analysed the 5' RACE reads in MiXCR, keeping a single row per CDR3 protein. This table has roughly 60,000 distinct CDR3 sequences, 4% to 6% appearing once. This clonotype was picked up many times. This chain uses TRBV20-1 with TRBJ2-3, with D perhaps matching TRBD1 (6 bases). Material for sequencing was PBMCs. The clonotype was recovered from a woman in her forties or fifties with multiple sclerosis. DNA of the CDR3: TGCAGTGCTAGACTACCAGGGGCTAGCACAGATACGCAGTATTTT. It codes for CSARLPGASTDTQYF.